This T cell receptor (beta chain) was sequenced for a study of CD8 T cells in Susac syndrome. Random hexamers primed reverse transcription of roughly 0.45 to 1 ug RNA. Amplification of the TCR beta CDR3 was carried out by immunoSEQ multiplex PCR, which spanned a total of 54 Vbeta and 13 Jbeta segments. TCRdb fed the immunoSEQ multiplex PCR reads into MiXCR, producing one record per CDR3 protein. The repertoire includes under 300,000 distinct CDR3 sequences, 90% to 97% of them detected once, and around 0.093% sits in the top ten. Germline V gene sequence: CDR1 MGHRA, CDR2 YSYEKL. J lost 9 bases, V lost 3 bases, and 5 bases had no gene match. This CDR3 spans 14 amino acids.

The TCR sequence derives from a human donor with Susac syndrome. The sequenced sample consisted of CD4+ T cells from PBMCs. The chain combines TRBV4-1 with TRBJ2-1; TRBD2 agrees at 10 bases. This CDR3 is CASSHTRLAGEQFF. The CDR3, as DNA: TGCGCCAGCAGCCACACCAGACTAGCGGGTGAGCAGTTCTTC.